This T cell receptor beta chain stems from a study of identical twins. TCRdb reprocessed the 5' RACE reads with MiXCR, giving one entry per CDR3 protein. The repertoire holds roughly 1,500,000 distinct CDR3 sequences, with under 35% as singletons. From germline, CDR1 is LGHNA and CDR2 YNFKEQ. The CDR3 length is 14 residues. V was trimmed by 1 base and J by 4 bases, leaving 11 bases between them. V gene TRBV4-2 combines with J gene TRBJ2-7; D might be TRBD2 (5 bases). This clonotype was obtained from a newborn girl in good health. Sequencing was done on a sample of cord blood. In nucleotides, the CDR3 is TGTGCCAGCAGCCAAGCGGGGTTAGGGTACGAGCAGTACTTC. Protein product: CASSQAGLGYEQYF.